These 15 T cell receptor beta chains were all obtained from the same sample, sequenced in a study of T cells in women clearing cervical HPV infection. TCRdb's copy holds only in-frame clones and misses some; the assay was immunoSEQ multiplex PCR. The specimen's table records 20,000 to 25,000 clones. The sequenced material came from blood buffy coat. The origin of the receptors is a woman aged 18-70 years with a cervical HPV16 infection that either progressed to CIN3+ or cleared (not recorded which).

As regards this clone: The read ends 3 residues shy of where the CDR3 ends; the end is completed using the germline J gene. V gene TRBV7-6 combines with J gene TRBJ1-2, with D tentatively TRBD1 (6 bases). The V end was cut by 3 bases, the J end by 4 bases, with 9 bases between. CDR1 and CDR2 from the germline V gene are SGHVS and FNYEAQ. The CDR3 runs 13 residues. The CDR3 protein is CASSLDSFYGYTF. The sequenced CDR3 bases are TGTGCCAGCAGCTTGGACAGTTTCTATGGC.

By frequency, this clone registers medium-sized. The CDR3 extends 3 residues past the end of the read, so its final part is completed from the germline J gene. This chain joins TRBV14 and TRBJ2-1, with D tentatively TRBD2 (5 bases). This CDR3 is 19 amino acids long. Trimming removed 3 bases from V and 2 bases from J, with 23 bases in between. In germline, CDR1 is SGHDN, CDR2 FVKESK. The part of the CDR3 DNA that was read is TGTGCCAGCAGCCACATAAGAGTTAGAGGGCACAGCCCCTACAATGAG. Protein product: CASSHIRVRGHSPYNE. The full-length CDR3 reads as CASSHIRVRGHSPYNEQFF.

Turning to this clone: The DNA ends 3 residues before the CDR3 does, and the rest of the CDR3 is filled in from the germline J gene. The chain carries TRBV7-3 and TRBJ2-3, with TRBD2 matching 8 bases. V shed 4 bases and J 4 bases; nucleotides not matched to a gene: 4. CDR1 is SGHTA and CDR2 is FQGTGA in the germline V gene. There are 14 residues in the CDR3. The sequenced part of the CDR3 DNA is TGTGCCAGCAGCTCCGGACTAGCCCCAGATACG. Protein: CASSSGLAPDT. In full, the CDR3 is CASSSGLAPDTQYF.

CDR3 region: CASSFYGNNEQFF. CDR3 DNA, as far as it was read: TGTGCCAGCAGTTTCTACGGTAACAATGAG. The V call is TRBV6-2 or TRBV6-3, the J call TRBJ2-1; D uncertain. The read stops 3 residues short of the end of the CDR3; the missing end is completed from the germline J gene. V lost 4 bases, J lost 5 bases, and 9 bases lay in between. CDR1 is MNHEY, CDR2 SVGEGT, per germline. The CDR3 is 13 residues long.

On this clone: The read stops 3 residues short of the end of the CDR3; the missing end is completed from the germline J gene. This rearrangement joins TRBV2 to TRBJ1-1; D possibly corresponds to TRBD1 (5 bases). The CDR3 contains 14 residues. CDR1 is SNHLY, CDR2 FYNNEI, per germline. The ends were cut back, 1 base at V and 4 bases at J, with 10 bases in the middle. Incomplete CDR3 DNA: TGTGCCAGCAGTGAAGACAGGTTTTTCACTGAA. This gives the protein CASSEDRFFTE. The CDR3, in full, reads CASSEDRFFTEAFF.

On this clone: The read is 3 residues too short to cover the CDR3 end, so that end is filled in from the germline J gene. J is TRBJ1-2 and V is TRBV2; 12 bases align to TRBD1. Germline lookup yields CDR1 SNHLY and CDR2 FYNNEI. This CDR3 contains 15 residues. Trimming cost V 9 bases and J 7 bases; bases outside gene matches: 12. CDR3 loop: CASSGTGGLRGGYTF. Incomplete CDR3 DNA: TGTGCCAGTTCCGGGACAGGGGGCTTGAGGGGTGGC.

About this clone itself: The read stops 3 residues short of the end of the CDR3; the missing end is completed from the germline J gene. The V call is TRBV5-1, the J call TRBJ2-2; no firm D call. CDR1 is SGHRS and CDR2 is YFSETQ in the germline V gene. The CDR3 consists of 12 residues. V was pared by 0 bases and J by 7 bases, with 4 bases between. The CDR3: CASSLEHGELFF. The part of the CDR3 DNA that was read is TGCGCCAGCAGCTTGGAACACGGGGAG.

Comments on this clone: The CDR3 end lies 3 residues beyond the end of the read and is filled in from the germline J gene. The gene calls are TRBV5-4 and TRBJ2-3; TRBD1 matches 9 bases. V shed 1 base, J shed 4 bases, and the junction held 4 bases outside the gene matches. CDR1 and CDR2 from the germline V gene are SGHNT and YYREEE (reference sequence). The CDR3 has 15 amino acids. The CDR3 reads CASSLRDRVADTQYF. CDR3 bases read: TGTGCCAGCAGCTTGAGGGACAGGGTCGCAGATACG.

Turning to this clone: The CDR3 end lies 3 residues beyond the end of the read and is filled in from the germline J gene. The rearrangement uses TRBV19 and TRBJ1-1; D may be TRBD1 (6 bases). The CDR3 contains 16 residues. Trimming left V 5 bases short and J 4 bases short, with 20 bases between. Germline V gives CDR1 LNHDA, CDR2 SQIVND (reference sequence). This chain's CDR3 is CASSRYRVKRSTEAFF. The covered CDR3 bases are TGTGCCAGTAGTCGATACAGGGTTAAGAGGAGCACTGAA.

On this clone itself: Sequencing ends 3 residues short of the CDR3 end; the germline J gene provides the rest. The chain joins TRBV20-1 to TRBJ2-7, with 11 positions matching TRBD2. The CDR3 length is 14 residues. Germline CDR1 is DFQATT and CDR2 is SNEGSKA (reference sequence). Unmatched junction bases numbered 11, after V lost 7 bases and J lost 6 bases. The sequenced part of the CDR3 DNA is TGCAGTGTTCCGATACTAGCGGGGGTTGGCGAG. Translation gives CSVPILAGVGE. The full-length CDR3 reads as CSVPILAGVGEQYF.

As for this clone: The missing CDR3 end, 3 residues past where the read stops, is filled in from the germline J gene. The chain couples TRBV2 to TRBJ2-7; 9 bases line up with TRBD1. Germline V gives CDR1 SNHLY, CDR2 FYNNEI. V dropped 6 bases and J dropped 2; count of bases not matched to a gene: 5. This CDR3 comprises 14 residues. CDR3 region: CASSDRTGAYEQYF. The DNA read from the CDR3 is TGTGCCAGCAGCGATCGGACAGGGGCCTACGAG. Combining the CDR3 with reference TRBV2 and TRBJ2-7 gives the whole variable domain EPEVTQTPSHQVTQMGQEVILRCVPISNHLYFYWYRQILGQKVEFLVSFYNNEISEKSEIFDDQFSVERPDGSNFTLKIRSTKLEDSAMYFCASSDRTGAYEQYFGPGTRLTVT.

The sequenced CDR3 bases are TGTGCCAGCAGCTTAGCTGGACAGGGCTATGGC. It yields the protein CASSLAGQGYG. The whole CDR3 sequence reads CASSLAGQGYGYTF. This chain connects TRBV7-2 to TRBJ1-2, with TRBD1 matching over 8 bases. The observed sequence ends 3 residues before the CDR3 terminus, with the missing tail filled in from the germline J gene. Trimming cost V 0 bases and J 4 bases; bases outside gene matches: 1. The CDR3 runs to 14 residues. From germline, CDR1 is SGHTA and CDR2 FQGNSA.

About this clone itself: The read falls 3 residues short of the CDR3 end, and the missing part is taken from the germline J gene. The rearrangement links TRBV6-2 or TRBV6-3 to TRBJ2-3; a weak D match, TRBD1 (6 bases). CDR1 is MNHEY, CDR2 SVGEGT, per germline. Deletions cut 6 bases from V and 4 bases from J, with 20 bases between. The CDR3 is 16 amino acids. The CDR3 DNA, read in part, is TGTGCCAGCAGGGGACGTGGGGGCCCTACTCCAGATACG. Its translation is CASRGRGGPTPDT. The full CDR3 is CASRGRGGPTPDTQYF.

Notes on this clone: The read ends 3 residues before the CDR3 terminus; that terminus is restored from the germline J gene. The J gene is TRBJ1-1, the V gene TRBV19; D not resolved. V was cut by 5 bases and J by 2 bases, with 15 bases left in between. This CDR3 comprises 15 residues. CDR1 LNHDA and CDR2 SQIVND come from the germline V gene (reference sequence). CDR3: CASSAKRGRNTEAFF. CDR3 bases read: TGTGCCAGTAGTGCCAAACGGGGTAGAAACACTGAA.

Points on this clone: Read coverage stops 3 residues before the CDR3 terminus; the germline J gene supplies the remainder. The rearrangement joins TRBV3-1 (or the pseudogene TRBV3-2) to TRBJ1-2; D is unresolved. Germline CDR1 is LGHDT and CDR2 is YNNKEL (reference sequence). Trimming took off 3 bases at V and 4 bases at J, with 9 bases between the two ends. CDR3 size: 13 residues. Partial CDR3 DNA: TGTGCCAGCAGCCACAGGATTAGCTATGGC. It specifies CASSHRISYG. The full CDR3 reads CASSHRISYGYTF.